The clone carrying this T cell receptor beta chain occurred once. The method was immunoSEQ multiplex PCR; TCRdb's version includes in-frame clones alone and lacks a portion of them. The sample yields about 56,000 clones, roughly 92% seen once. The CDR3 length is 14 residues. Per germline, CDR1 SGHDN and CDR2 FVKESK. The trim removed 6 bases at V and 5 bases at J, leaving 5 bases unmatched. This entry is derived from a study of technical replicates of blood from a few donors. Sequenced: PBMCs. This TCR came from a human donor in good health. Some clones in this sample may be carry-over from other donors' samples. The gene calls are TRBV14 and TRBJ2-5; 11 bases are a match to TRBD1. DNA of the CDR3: TGTGCCAGCAGTCTGGACAGGGGGCAGGAGACCCAGTACTTC. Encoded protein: CASSLDRGQETQYF.